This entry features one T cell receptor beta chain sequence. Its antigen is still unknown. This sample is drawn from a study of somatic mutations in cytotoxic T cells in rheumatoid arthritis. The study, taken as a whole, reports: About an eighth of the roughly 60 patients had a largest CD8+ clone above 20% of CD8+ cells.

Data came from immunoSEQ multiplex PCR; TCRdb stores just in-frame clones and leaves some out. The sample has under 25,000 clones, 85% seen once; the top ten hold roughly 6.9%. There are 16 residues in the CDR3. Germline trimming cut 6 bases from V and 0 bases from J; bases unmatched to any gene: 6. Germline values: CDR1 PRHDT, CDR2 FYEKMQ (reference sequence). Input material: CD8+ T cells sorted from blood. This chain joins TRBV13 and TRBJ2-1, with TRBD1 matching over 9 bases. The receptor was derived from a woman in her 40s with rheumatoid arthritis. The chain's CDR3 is CASRDGQGSSYNEQFF. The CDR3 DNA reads TGTGCCAGCAGGGACGGACAGGGGAGCTCCTACAATGAGCAGTTCTTC.